The subject of this entry is one T cell receptor (beta chain). Antigen: not known. Generated by immunoSEQ multiplex PCR, the TCRdb table keeps only in-frame clones and is missing some. In the table there are tens of thousands of clones, about four fifths of which are singletons. This specimen belongs to a study of T cells in localized non-small cell lung cancer. Whole-study findings and limits: Analysis by sequencing included only one tumor region, so heterogeneity remains possible.

This CDR3 region has 17 residues. V shed 4 bases and J shed 0 bases, with 17 bases lying between them. CDR1 SGHKS and CDR2 YYEKEE come from the germline V gene (reference sequence). This TCR was sampled from a man aged 35 to 69 with stage III lung adenocarcinoma. Sample: peripheral blood mononuclear cells, taken before any cancer treatment. The chain carries TRBV5-5 and TRBJ2-1; a possible D gene is TRBD2 (6 bases). CDR3 protein: CASSPDTEGNSYNEQFF. The CDR3 region has the DNA TGTGCCAGCAGCCCCGATACGGAGGGTAACTCCTACAATGAGCAGTTCTTC.